Presented here are 19 T cell receptor beta chains from one specimen sequenced in a study of T cell repertoires in cytomegalovirus infection. Which antigens these TCRs recognize remains unknown. MiXCR, run by TCRdb on the reads, gives a single entry per CDR3 protein. This sample yields 650,000 to 900,000 distinct CDR3 sequences, of which 32% are seen a single time; 9.5% to 15% belongs to the top ten. The sample was cultured CD8+ T cells from PBMCs, taken from culture after CMV antigen stimulation. All receptors derive from a human donor in good health (CMV status not recorded). Some clones in this sample may be carry-over from other donors' samples.

The DNA for the CDR3 is TGTGCCAGCAGTTCCTTAGTAGAGGAAACCTACGAGCAGTACTTC. Protein product: CASSSLVEETYEQYF. J is TRBJ2-7 and V is TRBV6-6, with D unclear. Trimming cost V 4 bases and J 2 bases, with 15 bases left between them. This CDR3 is 15 amino acids long. Germline assignment: CDR1 MNHNY and CDR2 SVGAGI (reference sequence).

Only a few counts were recorded for this clonotype. The chain is built from TRBV19 and TRBJ2-1; weak D call: TRBD2 (6 bases). The CDR3 is made up of 13 amino acids. Germline-derived CDR1 and CDR2 are LNHDA and SQIVND (reference sequence). Trimming pared 1 base from V and 8 bases from J, leaving 9 bases between. CDR3 amino acids: CASSIVGGHEQFF. The CDR3 DNA reads as TGTGCCAGTAGTATAGTGGGAGGCCATGAGCAGTTCTTC.

This clonotype has a handful of counts. The gene calls are TRBV27 and TRBJ1-2; D unclear. The CDR3 runs to 14 residues. Looked up from germline, CDR1 is MNHEY and CDR2 is SMNVEV (reference sequence). Trimming removed 3 bases at V and 3 bases at J, with 11 bases between. CDR3 sequence (DNA): TGTGCCAGCAGTTTTGGCTCCCAGGACTATGGCTACACCTTC. Translated: CASSFGSQDYGYTF.

This sequence joins TRBV18 and TRBJ1-5; TRBD1 matches 8 bases. The germline V gene has CDR1 KGHSH and CDR2 LQKENI. The CDR3 spans 20 residues. V lost 5 bases to trimming and J lost 0 bases; unmatched junction nucleotides: 18. The CDR3 loop is CASSSSRTGWKSNSNQPQHF. CDR3 coding DNA: TGTGCCAGCTCATCCAGTAGGACAGGGTGGAAGTCAAATAGCAATCAGCCCCAGCATTTT.

This clonotype has a count of ten or more. V gene TRBV29-1 combines with J gene TRBJ2-7; TRBD1 matches 8 bases. With V trimmed by 4 bases and J by 6 bases, 2 bases remained unmatched. Germline V CDR1 and CDR2: SQVTM, ANQGSEA. The length of the CDR3 is 11 residues. CDR3 bases: TGCAGCGTTGTAGACAGGGGCGAGCAGTACTTC. Translating gives CSVVDRGEQYF.

V usage is TRBV3-1 and J usage is TRBJ2-2; D is unresolved. V was cut by 7 bases and J by 6 bases, with 15 bases left in between. From germline, CDR1 is LGHDT and CDR2 YNNKEL (reference sequence). This CDR3 contains 14 residues. CDR3 DNA: TGTGCCAGCAACCGGGCCCTAAGGCCCGGGGAGCTGTTTTTT. It codes for CASNRALRPGELFF.

This sequence joins TRBV19 and TRBJ2-1; D remains ambiguous. The ends were cut back, 5 bases at V and 2 bases at J, with 10 bases in the middle. Per the germline V gene, CDR1 is LNHDA and CDR2 is SQIVND (reference sequence). This CDR3 contains 14 residues. CDR3 bases: TGTGCCAGTAGTCCGGGCTACCCCTACAATGAGCAGTTCTTC. This encodes CASSPGYPYNEQFF. Supplemented by reference TRBV19 and TRBJ2-1, the full variable domain reads DGGITQSPKYLFRKEGQNVTLSCEQNLNHDAMYWYRQDPGQGLRLIYYSQIVNDFQKGDIAEGYSVSREKKESFPLTVTSAQKNPTAFYLCASSPGYPYNEQFFGPGTRLTVL.

The gene calls are TRBV4-1 and TRBJ1-1; D is perhaps TRBD1 (5 bases). This CDR3 has 15 residues. Germline V CDR1 and CDR2: MGHRA, YSYEKL. The V end lost 4 bases, the J end lost 0 bases, and 12 bases lay between the germline ends. CDR3 sequence reads: CASSPLTDMNTEAFF. In DNA, the CDR3 is TGCGCCAGCAGCCCCCTGACAGACATGAACACTGAAGCTTTCTTT.

V usage is TRBV27 and J usage is TRBJ1-1; 7 bases line up with TRBD1. The V gene's germline CDR1 is MNHEY and CDR2 SMNVEV (reference sequence). The J segment lost 11 bases and the V segment lost 2 bases, leaving 8 bases of the junction unmatched. The CDR3 consists of 13 residues. CDR3 in DNA: TGTGCCAGCAGTTTAACAGGGGCCGGCGGGGCTTTCTTT. It is translated as CASSLTGAGGAFF.

The chain has TRBV20-1 and TRBJ1-1; D remains unclear. CDR1 is DFQATT, CDR2 SNEGSKA, per germline (reference sequence). This CDR3 spans 14 amino acids. The V gene lost 2 bases and the J gene lost 6 bases, with 16 bases spanning the gap. In DNA form, the CDR3 reads TGCAGTGCTAGAAGGGCGGCGGTTAGCCCTGAAGCTTTCTTT. Translated, it gives CSARRAAVSPEAFF.

The chain has TRBV28 and TRBJ1-5; 7 bases agree with TRBD1. V shed 2 bases, J shed 2 bases, and the junction held 6 bases outside the gene matches. The germline CDR1 and CDR2 sequences are MDHEN and SYDVKM. There are 16 residues in the CDR3. CDR3 loop: CASSLHDRVGNQPQHF. CDR3 DNA: TGTGCCAGCAGTTTACATGACAGGGTTGGCAATCAGCCCCAGCATTTT.

The chain combines TRBV20-1 with TRBJ2-5; D possibly uses TRBD1 or TRBD2 (6 bases each). Trimming pared 0 bases from V and 7 bases from J, leaving 12 bases between. The CDR3 covers 13 residues. CDR1 and CDR2 from the germline V gene are DFQATT and SNEGSKA (reference sequence). The CDR3 coding sequence is TGCAGTGCTAGAGATGGGGGGCTCGGGACCCAGTACTTC. This encodes CSARDGGLGTQYF.

The chain couples TRBV6-2 or TRBV6-3 to TRBJ2-1, with 7 positions matching TRBD1. This CDR3 spans 14 amino acids. Germline assignment: CDR1 MNHEY and CDR2 SVGEGT. The V gene end was trimmed by 0 bases and the J gene end by 9 bases; junction bases not matched to a gene: 5. The CDR3 coding sequence is TGTGCCAGCAGTTACTCTTCCGACAGGGCTGAGCAGTTCTTC. Protein sequence: CASSYSSDRAEQFF.

V gene TRBV10-2 combines with J gene TRBJ2-1; tentative D call: TRBD2 (7 bases). The CDR3 runs to 13 residues. The V end lost 9 bases, the J end lost 9 bases, and 18 bases lay between the germline ends. Germline V gives CDR1 WSHSY, CDR2 SAAADI. The CDR3 DNA reads as TGCGCCAGATTAGTGGGGGGGCCGGGTGAGCAGTTCTTC. Translated: CARLVGGPGEQFF.

This clonotype has just a few counts. The V call is TRBV10-3, the J call TRBJ2-7; 8 nucleotides match TRBD1. Losses at the gene ends were 11 bases for V and 5 bases for J; bases not matched to a gene: 8. This CDR3 region has 12 residues. CDR1 and CDR2 (germline): ENHRY, SYGVKD. The CDR3 reads CASWTGLNEQYF. CDR3 nucleotides: TGTGCCTCGTGGACAGGGCTCAACGAGCAGTACTTC.

This CDR3 is CASSYITFRTNSPLHF. CDR3 DNA sequence: TGTGCCAGCAGTTATATAACCTTTCGTACGAATTCACCCCTCCACTTT. V usage is TRBV6-5 and J usage is TRBJ1-6; the D is unclear. This CDR3 spans 16 amino acids. The V end lost 3 bases, the J end lost 7 bases, and 16 bases lay between the germline ends. Germline-derived CDR1 and CDR2 are MNHEY and SVGAGI.

V gene TRBV6-5 combines with J gene TRBJ2-1, with a possible D match to TRBD1 (6 bases). Germline CDR1 is MNHEY and CDR2 is SVGAGI. Between the trimmed V and J ends, which lost 0 bases and 7 bases, there was a span of 13 bases. The CDR3 length is 15 residues. The CDR3 DNA sequence: TGTGCCAGCAGTTACTCGGGACACCTCTTGAATGAGCAGTTCTTC. This translates into CASSYSGHLLNEQFF.

This clonotype occurred a few times. The rearrangement joins TRBV5-4 to TRBJ2-1; TRBD2 matches at 11 bases. V was pared by 3 bases and J by 0 bases, with 11 bases of the junction left unmatched. Germline CDR1 reads SGHNT; CDR2 reads YYREEE (reference sequence). There are 19 residues in the CDR3. The CDR3 nucleotides are TGTGCCAGCAGCTCAGGACTAGCGGGTCCCCAGAGCTCCTACAATGAGCAGTTCTTC. Amino acids: CASSSGLAGPQSSYNEQFF.

This clonotype was counted only a few times. The V and J genes are TRBV12-3 or TRBV12-4 and TRBJ1-1; D gene unclear. The length of the CDR3 is 13 residues. Trimming pared 6 bases from V and 7 bases from J, leaving 15 bases between. CDR3 bases: TGTGCCAGCAGAGTTGGAGGGTCGGTTGAAGCTTTCTTT. Protein: CASRVGGSVEAFF.